The clone carrying this T cell receptor beta chain was seen a few times. Its antigen is currently unknown. The data were obtained in a study of shared clonotypes between healthy human individuals. Study-level findings and limits: Larger estimated richness was generally recorded for naive subsets relative to memory subsets.

The assay was immunoSEQ multiplex PCR, and TCRdb's table has in-frame clones only and misses some. The table shows over a million clones, with around three quarters occurring only once. Germline CDR1 MNHNS, CDR2 SASEGT. This CDR3 has 13 residues. The V gene lost 6 bases and the J gene lost 5 bases, with 14 bases spanning the gap. The sample comprised memory CD4+ T cells from PBMCs. Subset described: CD45RA-negative fraction. The sequence derives from a man between 18 and 35 years old in good health. Some clones in this sample may be carry-over from other donors' samples. J is TRBJ2-7 and V is TRBV6-1, with D perhaps TRBD2 (5 bases). The CDR3 DNA reads as TGTGCCAGCAGCGGGGAGTTCCAGCACGAGCAGTACTTC. Translated: CASSGEFQHEQYF.